This T cell receptor beta chain was observed in a study of T cell repertoires in cytomegalovirus infection. Study-level information: Matching HLA type, along with CMV infection, was indicated by public TCR beta signatures. Regarding the study as a whole: Dominant in the ex vivo response were TCR beta clonotypes restricted by HLA-C and specific for CMV. Based on cumulative public TCR beta family frequency, carriers of CMV plus the relevant HLA were identified.

TCRdb passed the reads through MiXCR, listing each CDR3 protein once. The sample gives 250,000 or so distinct CDR3 sequences, about 18% of which show up once; around half is in the top ten. The CDR3 runs to 14 residues. Germline V gene data show CDR1 as LNHDA and CDR2 as SQIVND (reference sequence). V was cut by 8 bases and J by 5 bases, with 16 bases left in between. A few counts support this clonotype. The antigen is unknown. The chain recombines TRBV19 with TRBJ1-5; maybe TRBD1 (5 bases). The receptor comes from a human donor in good health (CMV status not recorded). Some clones in this sample may be carry-over from other donors' samples. Sequences were obtained from CD8+ T cells from PBMCs. CDR3 sequence reads: CASVLAGWHQPQHF. The CDR3 coding sequence is TGTGCCAGTGTCCTCGCAGGGTGGCATCAGCCCCAGCATTTT. The whole variable domain, filled in from reference TRBV19 and TRBJ1-5, reads DGGITQSPKYLFRKEGQNVTLSCEQNLNHDAMYWYRQDPGQGLRLIYYSQIVNDFQKGDIAEGYSVSREKKESFPLTVTSAQKNPTAFYLCASVLAGWHQPQHFGDGTRLSIL.